These T cell receptor beta chains were read from a single sample in a study of T cell responses to AZD1222 COVID-19 vaccine. Sequenced by immunoSEQ multiplex PCR; TCRdb stores in-frame clones only, minus some. The sample carries 120,000 to 150,000 clones, approximately 78% recorded once. Sequenced here: peripheral blood, sampled on day 0 of MenACWY control vaccination. Receptors originate from an adult in good health. Each CDR3 is given with its conserved first and last residue. Each record gives: D gene, J gene, V gene, clone size, CDR3 protein, CDR3 DNA. D genes are given only for firm matches. A clone size is listed for some rows: how often the clone was seen (once, few, many), or a class if it is expanded.

.,TRBJ1-1,TRBV30,.,CAWDRGGNTEAFF,TGTGCCTGGGATAGGGGAGGGAACACTGAAGCTTTCTTT
.,TRBJ1-5,TRBV9,few,CASSVDGSNQPQHF,TGTGCCAGCAGCGTAGACGGTAGCAATCAGCCCCAGCATTTT
.,TRBJ1-5,TRBV24-1,.,CATSRGGRADQPQHF,TGTGCCACCAGTCGGGGGGGCAGGGCGGATCAGCCCCAGCATTTT
.,TRBJ1-4,TRBV7-6,.,CASSPTAGDATNEKLFF,TGTGCCAGCAGCCCGACGGCAGGGGATGCAACTAATGAAAAACTGTTTTTT
.,TRBJ2-7,TRBV3-1/TRBV3-2,.,CASSPQGLQRRSTYEQYF,TGTGCCAGCAGCCCCCAGGGGCTACAGCGGAGATCCACCTACGAGCAGTACTTC
.,TRBJ2-5,TRBV11-2,once,CASSSQETQYF,TGTGCCAGCAGCTCGCAAGAGACCCAGTACTTC
.,TRBJ2-5,TRBV7-9,.,CASSLAVVLQGREETQYF,TGTGCCAGCAGCTTAGCTGTCGTCTTACAGGGTCGAGAAGAGACCCAGTACTTC
.,TRBJ1-1,TRBV7-9,.,CASSLGAEMNTEAFF,TGTGCCAGCAGCTTAGGGGCGGAAATGAACACTGAAGCTTTCTTT
.,TRBJ1-5,TRBV12-2,.,CASRPLLGGSNQPQHF,TGTGCAAGTCGCCCCCTTCTAGGGGGTAGCAATCAGCCCCAGCATTTT
.,TRBJ2-3,TRBV28,once,CASSQPRADTQYF,TGTGCCAGCAGCCAACCTCGGGCAGATACGCAGTATTTT
TRBD1,TRBJ1-4,TRBV3-1/TRBV3-2,.,CASSQGTGIEKLFF,TGTGCCAGCAGCCAGGGGACAGGGATTGAAAAACTGTTTTTT
TRBD1,TRBJ2-3,TRBV24-1,.,CATSDFGQDGSITDTQYF,TGTGCCACCAGTGATTTCGGACAGGATGGTTCTATCACAGATACGCAGTATTTT
TRBD2,TRBJ2-1,TRBV7-9,.,CASSLALAGGLYNEQFF,TGTGCCAGCAGCTTAGCCCTAGCGGGGGGGCTGTACAATGAGCAGTTCTTC
.,TRBJ1-2,TRBV6-5,.,CASSQTMGYGYTF,TGTGCCAGCAGCCAAACCATGGGCTATGGCTACACCTTC
TRBD1,TRBJ1-3,TRBV2,.,CASSQVRRGNGNTIYF,TGTGCCAGCAGTCAAGTGCGCAGGGGGAATGGAAACACCATATATTTT
.,TRBJ2-2,TRBV11-1,.,CASSSRWGLDGELFF,TGTGCCAGCAGCTCTAGATGGGGGCTTGACGGGGAGCTGTTTTTT
.,TRBJ2-6,TRBV19,.,CASTLTGSLNSGANVLTF,TGTGCCAGTACCCTTACAGGGTCCTTAAACTCTGGGGCCAACGTCCTGACTTTC
TRBD2,TRBJ2-3,TRBV28,.,CASSFGGGTRTYTDTQYF,TGTGCCAGCAGTTTCGGCGGGGGGACCCGAACTTACACAGATACGCAGTATTTT
.,TRBJ2-1,TRBV18,.,CAPQDGAGEQFF,TGTGCCCCCCAAGACGGGGCAGGAGAGCAGTTCTTC
.,TRBJ2-1,TRBV24-1,few,CATSDSGISDEQFF,TGTGCCACCAGTGATTCGGGGATTTCTGATGAGCAGTTCTTC
.,TRBJ1-3,TRBV12-5,.,CASGHPGGNTIYF,TGTGCTAGTGGTCACCCGGGGGGAAACACCATATATTTT
.,TRBJ1-2,TRBV18,.,CASSRTSSNYGYTF,TGTGCCAGCTCCAGGACAAGCTCTAACTATGGCTACACCTTC
.,TRBJ1-1,TRBV4-1,.,CASSQVGRWVNTEAFF,TGCGCCAGCAGCCAAGTGGGACGGTGGGTGAACACTGAAGCTTTCTTT
.,TRBJ1-1,TRBV14,.,CASSQIPGRGNTEAFF,TGTGCCAGCAGCCAAATCCCGGGACGAGGAAACACTGAAGCTTTCTTT
TRBD2,TRBJ2-3,TRBV7-3,.,CASSLSGGVRDTQYF,TGTGCCAGCAGCTTAAGCGGGGGGGTGAGAGATACGCAGTATTTT
TRBD1,TRBJ2-1,TRBV19,.,CVSTTQGPTNEQFF,TGTGTCAGTACCACACAGGGGCCGACCAATGAGCAGTTCTTC
TRBD1,TRBJ2-1,TRBV19,.,CASSNPGTGTYNEQFF,TGTGCCAGTAGTAACCCCGGGACAGGGACCTACAATGAGCAGTTCTTC
TRBD2,TRBJ2-6,TRBV27,.,CASSFGGGSGANVLTF,TGTGCCAGCAGTTTTGGGGGGGGCTCTGGGGCCAACGTCCTGACTTTC
.,TRBJ2-1,TRBV11-1,.,CASSLGQGGGFKKFF,TGTGCCAGCAGCTTAGGGCAGGGTGGCGGGTTTAAAAAGTTCTTC